These T cell receptor beta chains were read from a single sample in a study of memory CD4+ T cells and cytomegalovirus serostatus. The protocol was immunoSEQ multiplex PCR, while the TCRdb copy is restricted to in-frame clones and leaves out a portion. The profile shows fewer than 50,000 clones, about 79% of them singletons. The sample taken for sequencing was memory CD4+ T cells from blood. These receptors all come from an adult in good health and CMV-seronegative. Both conserved end residues are part of each CDR3. The D gene is left open where the match is weak. Clone size appears in some rows only: once, few, many, or a class for an expanded clone.

size | J | V | D | CDR3 | DNA
. | TRBJ1-2 | TRBV19 | . | CASSISGADSAYTF | TGTGCCAGTAGTATCTCAGGGGCTGATTCCGCCTACACCTTC
. | TRBJ1-1 | TRBV10-2 | . | CASSERGGVGTEAFF | TGCGCCAGCAGCGAAAGGGGCGGGGTCGGCACTGAAGCTTTCTTT
. | TRBJ2-7 | TRBV5-1 | . | CASSPGTRAYEQYF | TGCGCCAGCAGCCCCGGGACAAGAGCCTACGAGCAGTACTTC
. | TRBJ1-1 | TRBV5-4 | . | CASSLDRASTEAFF | TGTGCCAGCAGCTTGGACAGGGCCTCCACTGAAGCTTTCTTT
. | TRBJ2-1 | TRBV15 | . | CATSMMAVNEQFF | TGTGCCACCAGCATGATGGCTGTCAATGAGCAGTTCTTC
. | TRBJ2-1 | TRBV2 | TRBD2 | CASSPGTSGINEQFF | TGTGCCAGCAGCCCCGGGACTAGCGGGATCAATGAGCAGTTCTTC
. | TRBJ1-2 | TRBV14 | TRBD1 | CASSVEGGWYGYTF | TGTGCCAGCTCGGTCGAAGGGGGCTGGTATGGCTACACCTTC
once | TRBJ1-1 | TRBV19 | TRBD1 | CASSVQGAIAEAFF | TGTGCCAGTAGTGTCCAGGGGGCGATCGCTGAAGCTTTCTTT
. | TRBJ2-7 | TRBV5-5 | . | CASSLERYYEQYF | TGTGCCAGCAGCTTGGAAAGGTACTACGAGCAGTACTTC
once | TRBJ1-1 | TRBV7-3 | . | CAGKTRDTEAFF | TGTGCCGGCAAAACAAGAGACACTGAAGCTTTCTTT
. | TRBJ2-5 | TRBV7-3 | TRBD1 | CASSETGGVGTQYF | TGTGCCAGCAGCGAAACAGGGGGTGTTGGGACCCAGTACTTC
. | TRBJ1-5 | TRBV5-6 | TRBD1 | CASSQMDRSGGPQHF | TGTGCCAGCAGCCAAATGGACAGGTCCGGGGGGCCCCAGCATTTT
. | TRBJ2-1 | TRBV4-1 | TRBD2 | CASSQDRLADKSSYNEQFF | TGCGCCAGCAGCCAAGATAGACTAGCGGACAAGAGCTCCTACAATGAGCAGTTCTTC
. | TRBJ1-1 | TRBV30 | . | CAWGSQGLEAFF | TGTGCCTGGGGGTCTCAGGGTCTCGAAGCTTTCTTT
. | TRBJ2-5 | TRBV7-2 | . | CASTEQTGGTQYF | TGTGCCAGCACCGAACAAACCGGGGGGACCCAGTACTTC
. | TRBJ2-1 | TRBV18 | . | CASSVLAPKSSYNEQFF | TGTGCCAGCTCCGTACTAGCTCCTAAGAGCTCCTACAATGAGCAGTTCTTC
. | TRBJ2-5 | TRBV10-3 | TRBD1 | CAISPGTGDGETQYF | TGTGCCATCTCTCCCGGGACAGGGGACGGGGAGACCCAGTACTTC
. | TRBJ1-4 | TRBV5-5 | . | CASSFRRSTNEKLFF | TGTGCCAGCAGCTTTAGGCGCTCAACTAATGAAAAACTGTTTTTT
. | TRBJ1-2 | TRBV4-1 | TRBD1 | CASSQDPDRAYYGYTF | TGCGCCAGCAGCCAAGACCCGGACAGGGCCTACTATGGCTACACCTTC
medium-sized | TRBJ2-5 | TRBV7-2 | TRBD2 | CASSLASGSLETQYF | TGTGCCAGCAGCTTAGCTAGCGGGAGTTTAGAGACCCAGTACTTC
. | TRBJ2-1 | TRBV5-6 | TRBD2 | CASSLGLADYNEQFF | TGTGCCAGCAGCTTGGGTCTAGCGGATTACAATGAGCAGTTCTTC
. | TRBJ2-7 | TRBV30 | . | CAWTKGPYEQYF | TGTGCCTGGACAAAGGGGCCCTACGAGCAGTACTTC
. | TRBJ2-1 | TRBV18 | . | CASSLAGNYYNEQFF | TGTGCCAGCTCACTAGCCGGCAACTATTACAATGAGCAGTTCTTC
once | TRBJ2-2 | TRBV6-1 | TRBD2 | CASSEFGGVTGELFF | TGTGCCAGCAGTGAATTCGGGGGGGTCACCGGGGAGCTGTTTTTT
. | TRBJ2-7 | TRBV15 | . | CATSRRISGGPEQYF | TGTGCCACCAGCAGAAGAATCTCAGGAGGTCCCGAGCAGTACTTC
few | TRBJ2-7 | TRBV10-3 | . | CAIRRDLTYEQYF | TGTGCCATCAGACGGGATCTCACTTACGAGCAGTACTTC
few | TRBJ2-7 | TRBV2 | TRBD2 | CASSEGRLAGAYEQYF | TGTGCCAGCAGTGAAGGGAGGCTAGCGGGAGCCTACGAGCAGTACTTC
. | TRBJ2-5 | TRBV7-2 | TRBD1 | CASSLVRGRETQYF | TGTGCCAGCAGCTTAGTCAGGGGGCGCGAGACCCAGTACTTC
. | TRBJ2-3 | TRBV2 | . | CASSVPGSDTQYF | TGTGCCAGCAGTGTCCCAGGTTCAGATACGCAGTATTTT
. | TRBJ1-1 | TRBV4-1 | . | CASSPQMDGEAFF | TGCGCCAGCAGCCCACAGATGGACGGTGAAGCTTTCTTT
. | TRBJ1-3 | TRBV10-3 | . | CAISGRVDGAGNTIYF | TGTGCCATCAGTGGGAGAGTAGACGGCGCCGGAAACACCATATATTTT
. | TRBJ2-1 | TRBV4-1 | TRBD2 | CASSQDRTSGRNEQFF | TGCGCCAGCAGCCAAGATAGGACTAGCGGGAGAAATGAGCAGTTCTTC
. | TRBJ2-7 | TRBV2 | . | CASRPGGHYEQYF | TGTGCCAGCAGACCCGGGGGGCACTACGAGCAGTACTTC
. | TRBJ2-6 | TRBV13 | . | CASSLPGAGANVLTF | TGTGCCAGCAGCTTACCGGGAGCCGGGGCCAACGTCCTGACTTTC
. | TRBJ2-7 | TRBV5-4 | TRBD2 | CASSDKTSPLLREQYF | TGTGCCAGCAGCGATAAGACTAGCCCCTTATTGAGGGAGCAGTACTTC
. | TRBJ2-7 | TRBV6-5 | . | CASKRKGEQYF | TGTGCCAGCAAACGGAAGGGGGAGCAGTACTTC
. | TRBJ2-3 | TRBV2 | . | CASIRSAGATSDTQYF | TGTGCCAGCATAAGATCAGCGGGTGCGACCTCAGATACGCAGTATTTT
. | TRBJ2-7 | TRBV7-2 | TRBD1 | CASSLGGGQGYEQYF | TGTGCCAGCAGCTTAGGAGGGGGACAGGGCTACGAGCAGTACTTC
. | TRBJ2-7 | TRBV7-6 | . | CASSLDTGAYEQYF | TGTGCCAGCAGCTTAGACACGGGAGCATACGAGCAGTACTTC
. | TRBJ2-2 | TRBV11-3 | TRBD2 | CASSPRLAGPGELFF | TGTGCCAGCAGCCCTAGACTAGCGGGTCCCGGGGAGCTGTTTTTT
once | TRBJ1-4 | TRBV2 | . | CASRIDSDNEKLFF | TGTGCCAGCAGGATAGACAGCGACAATGAAAAACTGTTTTTT
. | TRBJ1-4 | TRBV30 | . | CAWSVTGLVKKLFF | TGTGCCTGGAGTGTTACGGGGCTGGTGAAAAAACTGTTTTTT
. | TRBJ1-2 | TRBV19 | . | CASDTGNLYGYTF | TGTGCCAGTGATACAGGGAACCTCTATGGCTACACCTTC
few | TRBJ1-5 | TRBV27 | . | CASSRAGQQRNQPQHF | TGTGCCAGCAGTCGAGCCGGGCAACAACGCAATCAGCCCCAGCATTTT
. | TRBJ2-2 | TRBV30 | . | CAWSAHGGTGELFF | TGTGCCTGGAGTGCTCACGGGGGCACCGGGGAGCTGTTTTTT
. | TRBJ2-1 | TRBV11-2 | . | CASSLVRGLYNEQFF | TGTGCCAGCAGCTTAGTACGGGGCCTCTACAATGAGCAGTTCTTC
. | TRBJ1-2 | TRBV6-4 | TRBD1 | CARPLRDSDLNYGYTF | TGTGCCAGACCACTCAGGGACAGCGACTTGAACTATGGCTACACCTTC
. | TRBJ2-1 | TRBV27 | . | CASRGRGGYNEQFF | TGTGCCAGCCGGGGCAGGGGCGGATACAATGAGCAGTTCTTC
. | TRBJ2-7 | TRBV7-6 | TRBD2 | CASSKTLAGGRYEQYF | TGTGCCAGCAGCAAAACCCTAGCGGGAGGGCGCTACGAGCAGTACTTC
. | TRBJ2-1 | TRBV21-1 | . | CASSDDGLAGLYNEQFF | TGTGCCAGCAGCGACGACGGACTAGCGGGACTCTACAATGAGCAGTTCTTC